Listed below are T cell receptor beta chains from one sample, sequenced in a study of blood T cell repertoires in COVID-19. Sequencing was performed with immunoSEQ multiplex PCR; in TCRdb, only in-frame clones are kept and a portion is missing. Among 55,000 to 75,000 clones listed, 70% to 90% were seen once. Input material: peripheral blood. The receptors shown here come from a man aged 50 or older with active COVID-19. Both conserved end residues are part of each CDR3. D genes are given only for firm matches. A row's size may be missing; if present it is once, few, many or a size class.

clone_size	d_call	v_call	j_call	cdr3_nt	cdr3_aa
-	-	TRBV28	TRBJ1-1	TGTGCCAGCAATATTCAGGGTATGAACACTGAAGCTTTCTTT	CASNIQGMNTEAFF
-	TRBD1	TRBV6-5	TRBJ1-6	TGTGCCAGCAGTTACTCCGGACAGGAGGGGGGTTCACCCCTCCACTTT	CASSYSGQEGGSPLHF
-	TRBD1	TRBV11-2	TRBJ1-2	TGTGCCAGCAGGTCGCCGGGACAGGGGAATGGCTACACCTTC	CASRSPGQGNGYTF
-	-	TRBV4-3	TRBJ2-3	TGCGCCAGCAGCCAAGACCCCGCTCGGAGTACGCAGTATTTT	CASSQDPARSTQYF
-	-	TRBV19	TRBJ1-1	TGTGCCAGTAGTATAGACGCCAGGATTGTAACTGAAGCTTTCTTT	CASSIDARIVTEAFF
-	TRBD2	TRBV11-1	TRBJ2-1	TGTGCCAGCAGCTCCGGCAGGGGACTAGGGGGTGAGCAGTTCTTC	CASSSGRGLGGEQFF
-	TRBD1	TRBV6-6	TRBJ1-2	TGTGCCAGCAGATCAGGGGGAGGTGGCTACACCTTC	CASRSGGGGYTF
-	-	TRBV4-1	TRBJ1-2	TGCGCCAGCAGCCACCCTCTGGGAACAGGAGCTAACTATGGCTACACCTTC	CASSHPLGTGANYGYTF
-	TRBD2	TRBV5-1	TRBJ2-1	TGCGCCAGCAGCTTTTTACTAGCGTCGGAGCAGTTCTTC	CASSFLLASEQFF
medium-sized	TRBD1	TRBV19	TRBJ1-4	TGTGCCAGTAGTCCCGGGACAGGGTTTGGATTGTTTTTT	CASSPGTGFGLFF
once	TRBD2	TRBV7-2	TRBJ2-7	TGTGCCAGCAGCTTAAAAGTGGGTGGACTAGCGGGGGATCGGTACGAGCAGTACTTC	CASSLKVGGLAGDRYEQYF
-	TRBD2	TRBV9	TRBJ2-3	TGTGCCAGCAGCGTAACCCGACTAGCGGGGTTACCGGGGCAGTATTTT	CASSVTRLAGLPGQYF
-	-	TRBV7-6	TRBJ1-1	TGTGCCAGCAGCTTAGTGGAGGAGGTTGAAGCTTTCTTT	CASSLVEEVEAFF
few	TRBD1	TRBV5-5	TRBJ2-1	TGTGCCAGCAGCCCATACTCCACAGGGGGCAATGAGCAGTTCTTC	CASSPYSTGGNEQFF
-	-	TRBV18	TRBJ2-5	TGTGCCAGCTCGGCGACTGAGACCCAGTACTTC	CASSATETQYF
-	-	TRBV12-3/TRBV12-4	TRBJ2-5	TGTGCCAGCAGTTTCAGCGCCCAAGAGGCCCAGTACTTC	CASSFSAQEAQYF
-	TRBD1	TRBV6-5	TRBJ2-7	TGTGCCAGCAGCAGACAGGGGACCATGTACGAGCAGTACTTC	CASSRQGTMYEQYF
-	TRBD1	TRBV5-6	TRBJ1-5	TGTGCCAGCAGCTTCGGACAGGCAGAACAGCCCCAGCATTTT	CASSFGQAEQPQHF
-	TRBD1	TRBV30	TRBJ2-1	TGTGCCTGGAGTGTGTCCGGGACAGGCCCGGGAAATGAGCAGTTCTTC	CAWSVSGTGPGNEQFF
-	TRBD1	TRBV7-2	TRBJ1-2	TGTGCCAGCAGCTCCGGGACAGGGCGGGTCTATGGCTACACCTTC	CASSSGTGRVYGYTF
once	TRBD1	TRBV7-2	TRBJ1-6	TGTGCCAGCAGCTCAAAGCGGGCCCGGGACAGTGGAAATTCACCCCTCCACTTT	CASSSKRARDSGNSPLHF
-	-	TRBV9	TRBJ1-1	TGTGCCAGCAGCGAAGCACCGAACACTGAAGCTTTCTTT	CASSEAPNTEAFF
-	-	TRBV5-1	TRBJ2-2	TGCGCCAGCAGCTTGGTTCAGGGGAACACCGGGGAGCTGTTTTTT	CASSLVQGNTGELFF
-	TRBD2	TRBV3-1/TRBV3-2	TRBJ2-3	TGTGCCAGCAGCCGCCGACTAGCGGGCGCAGATACGCAGTATTTT	CASSRRLAGADTQYF
-	-	TRBV12-3/TRBV12-4	TRBJ1-2	TGTGCCAGCAGATCCGGGACACACTATGGCTACACCTTC	CASRSGTHYGYTF
-	TRBD1	TRBV28	TRBJ1-2	TGTGCCAGCAGTGGGACAGGGGAAACTAACTATGGCTACACCTTC	CASSGTGETNYGYTF
-	-	TRBV5-6	TRBJ2-5	TGTGCCAGCAGCGCGAGAGGGCTAGAGACCCAGTACTTC	CASSARGLETQYF
-	-	TRBV13	TRBJ2-3	TGTGCCAGCAGCTTACCCCCGGTCGACACAGATACGCAGTATTTT	CASSLPPVDTDTQYF
once	TRBD1	TRBV7-7	TRBJ2-5	TGTGCCAGCAGCGATCAACAGGGGGAGACCCAGTACTTC	CASSDQQGETQYF
-	TRBD1	TRBV2	TRBJ1-2	TGTGCCAGCAGTGTAACAGGGGGGCATGGCTACACCTTC	CASSVTGGHGYTF
-	-	TRBV6-1	TRBJ2-1	TGTGCCAGCAGTGAAGGGAGGGCTAGCAAGTTCTTC	CASSEGRASKFF
few	-	TRBV9	TRBJ1-6	TGTGCCAGCTCCCTGGGGGGCTATAATTCACCCCTCCACTTT	CASSLGGYNSPLHF
-	TRBD2	TRBV19	TRBJ2-1	TGTGCCAGTCGGCCCCTAGCGGGGGGCAATGAGCAGTTCTTC	CASRPLAGGNEQFF
once	TRBD1	TRBV10-3	TRBJ2-2	TGTGCCATCAGTGACGGACAGGGGGCGAGCACCGGGGAGCTGTTTTTT	CAISDGQGASTGELFF
-	TRBD2	TRBV5-1	TRBJ2-7	TGCGCCAGCAGCTTGGGGATAGCGGGGGGATCCTACGAGCAGTACTTC	CASSLGIAGGSYEQYF
once	-	TRBV3-1/TRBV3-2	TRBJ1-3	TGTGCCAGCAGCCAAGGCCACGGCGGTACCATATATTTT	CASSQGHGGTIYF
once	TRBD2	TRBV14	TRBJ2-5	TGTGCCAGCAGCCAAGAGCCCCCCTGGGAGGGGTACGGAGAGACCCAGTACTTC	CASSQEPPWEGYGETQYF
-	-	TRBV19	TRBJ2-2	TGTGCCAGTACGTTCTTGACAGCGAACACCGGGGAGCTGTTTTTT	CASTFLTANTGELFF
-	-	TRBV19	TRBJ1-2	TGTGCCAGTAGTATGCTCTCAGACCAGGGCGCCTATGGCTACACCTTC	CASSMLSDQGAYGYTF
-	TRBD2	TRBV7-3	TRBJ2-3	TGTGCCAGCCGGACGGAGCGGGGGTTGACAGATACGCAGTATTTT	CASRTERGLTDTQYF
-	TRBD1	TRBV6-5	TRBJ1-5	TGTGCCAGCAGCGATGGACAGGGAGCTCAGCCCCAGCATTTT	CASSDGQGAQPQHF
once	-	TRBV3-1/TRBV3-2	TRBJ2-7	TGTGCCAGCAGCCACACAAAACCAGGGGTTCAGTACTTC	CASSHTKPGVQYF
-	-	TRBV15	TRBJ2-3	TGTGCCACCAGCAGTGCTGGGGGCGTAGATACGCAGTATTTT	CATSSAGGVDTQYF
-	-	TRBV30	TRBJ1-2	TGTGCCTGGAGAGGTCCGGGGGCTAACTATGGCTACACCTTC	CAWRGPGANYGYTF
-	-	TRBV11-2	TRBJ1-1	TGTGCCAGCAGCCCCAAAATTTCGGGGGAGGGCACTGAAGCTTTCTTT	CASSPKISGEGTEAFF
-	TRBD1	TRBV19	TRBJ1-6	TGTGCCAGTAGTCTTGACAGGGATAATTCACCCCTCCACTTT	CASSLDRDNSPLHF
once	-	TRBV3-1/TRBV3-2	TRBJ2-5	TGTGCCAGCAGCCAAGATCCGCGACTAGGAGGAGAGACCCAGTACTTC	CASSQDPRLGGETQYF
-	TRBD1	TRBV3-1/TRBV3-2	TRBJ1-2	TGTGCCAGCAGCCCGCCGGGACAGGGGGAAGGCTACACCTTC	CASSPPGQGEGYTF
-	-	TRBV6-1	TRBJ2-6	TGTGCCAGCAGTGTTAAGGTGCTTCCCGCGGTATCTGGGGCCAACGTCCTGACTTTC	CASSVKVLPAVSGANVLTF
-	TRBD1	TRBV6-2/TRBV6-3	TRBJ1-2	TGTGCCAGCAGCACGACAGGGTTTGGCTACACCTTC	CASSTTGFGYTF
-	TRBD1	TRBV6-5	TRBJ2-3	TGTGCCAGCAGTTCCCTCTGGACAGGGTTGACAGATACGCAGTATTTT	CASSSLWTGLTDTQYF
-	-	TRBV9	TRBJ1-3	TGTGCCAGCAGCTACATCTCTGGAAACACCATATATTTT	CASSYISGNTIYF
-	-	TRBV5-6	TRBJ2-3	TGTGCCAGCAGCTTCGACATGGGACTTCTCCATAGCACAGATACGCAGTATTTT	CASSFDMGLLHSTDTQYF
-	TRBD1	TRBV7-8	TRBJ2-5	TGTGCCAGCAGCTCCAGGGGGCGCGGAGGTCCTGAAGAGACCCAGTACTTC	CASSSRGRGGPEETQYF
medium-sized	-	TRBV6-1	TRBJ1-4	TGTGCCAGCAGTGAACAGATGGAAAAACTGTTTTTT	CASSEQMEKLFF
once	-	TRBV7-9	TRBJ1-1	TGTGCCAGCAGCCCAAGGGCAGCGGACACTGAAGCTTTCTTT	CASSPRAADTEAFF
once	-	TRBV12-3/TRBV12-4	TRBJ1-3	TGTGCCAGCAGCCCCCCTCGAAACACCATATATTTT	CASSPPRNTIYF
-	-	TRBV7-2	TRBJ1-1	TGTGCCAGCAGCTCCAGGGTCATGAACACTGAAGCTTTCTTT	CASSSRVMNTEAFF
once	TRBD2	TRBV5-1	TRBJ2-6	TGCGCCAGCAGCTTGGGGTCTAGCGGGGGCTCTGGGGCCAACGTCCTGACTTTC	CASSLGSSGGSGANVLTF
-	-	TRBV6-6	TRBJ1-3	TGTGCCAGCAGCCCGACAGAGGGAAACACCATATATTTT	CASSPTEGNTIYF